This T cell receptor (beta chain) was retrieved from a study of T cells in Graves' hyperthyroidism and ophthalmopathy. V was shortened by 6 bases and J by 0 bases, with 12 bases between the two germline ends. The CDR3 is 15 amino acids. Germline CDR1 is LNHDA and CDR2 is SQIVND (reference sequence). Amplified regions were TCR beta CDR3 sequences from RNA transcripts. HTBI primers were employed in a first-round RT-PCR of the TCR CDR3. Via MiXCR, TCRdb re-called the multiplex PCR reads, giving one row per CDR3 protein. Here the sample spans some 550,000 distinct CDR3 sequences, more than 15% being singletons.

Material: blood. The TCR sequence derives from a woman aged 35 to 49 with Graves' ophthalmopathy. The V and J genes are TRBV19 and TRBJ1-5, with TRBD1 as a possible D gene (5 bases). The CDR3 sequence: CASRWDGGSNQPQHF. CDR3 sequence (DNA): TGTGCCAGTAGATGGGACGGCGGTAGCAATCAGCCCCAGCATTTT.